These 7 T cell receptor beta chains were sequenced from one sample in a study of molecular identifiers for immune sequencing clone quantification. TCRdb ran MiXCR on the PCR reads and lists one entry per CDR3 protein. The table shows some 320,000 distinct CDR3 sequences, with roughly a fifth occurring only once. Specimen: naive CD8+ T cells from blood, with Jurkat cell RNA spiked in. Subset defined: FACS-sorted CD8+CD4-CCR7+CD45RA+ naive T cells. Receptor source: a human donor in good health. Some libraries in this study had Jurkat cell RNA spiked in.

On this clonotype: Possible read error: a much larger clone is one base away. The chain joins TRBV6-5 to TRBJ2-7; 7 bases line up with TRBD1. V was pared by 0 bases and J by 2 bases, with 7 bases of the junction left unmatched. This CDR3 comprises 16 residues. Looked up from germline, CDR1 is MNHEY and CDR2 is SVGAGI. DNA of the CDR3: TGTGCCAGCAGTTACTCAACCGGGACAGCCACCTACGAGCAGTACTTC. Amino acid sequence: CASSYSTGTATYEQYF.

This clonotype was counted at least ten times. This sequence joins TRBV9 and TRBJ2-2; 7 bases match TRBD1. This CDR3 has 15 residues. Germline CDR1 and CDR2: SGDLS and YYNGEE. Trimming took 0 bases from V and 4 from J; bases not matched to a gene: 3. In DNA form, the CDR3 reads TGTGCCAGCAGCGTAGGGGGACAGTCCACCGGGGAGCTGTTTTTT. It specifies CASSVGGQSTGELFF.

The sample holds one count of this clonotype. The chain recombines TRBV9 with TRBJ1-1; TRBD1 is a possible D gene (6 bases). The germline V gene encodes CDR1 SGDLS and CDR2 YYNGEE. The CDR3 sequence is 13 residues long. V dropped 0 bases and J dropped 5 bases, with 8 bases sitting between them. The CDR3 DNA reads TGTGCCAGCAGCGTAGAAGGGGGGACTGAAGCTTTCTTT. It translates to CASSVEGGTEAFF.

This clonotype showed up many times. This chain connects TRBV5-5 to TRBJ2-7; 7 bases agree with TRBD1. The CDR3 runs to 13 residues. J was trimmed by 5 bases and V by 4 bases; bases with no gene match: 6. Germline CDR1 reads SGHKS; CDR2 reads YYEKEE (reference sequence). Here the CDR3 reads CASSGPTGNEQYF. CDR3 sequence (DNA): TGTGCCAGCAGCGGCCCGACAGGGAACGAGCAGTACTTC.

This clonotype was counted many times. The CDR3 reads CSVEGGSGGDREPYEQYF. CDR3 bases: TGCAGCGTTGAAGGCGGATCAGGGGGGGACAGGGAGCCCTACGAGCAGTACTTC. This sequence joins TRBV29-1 and TRBJ2-7; TRBD1 matches 9 bases. Germline CDR1 and CDR2: SQVTM and ANQGSEA. The J segment lost 2 bases and the V segment lost 1 base, leaving 15 bases of the junction unmatched. The CDR3 extends over 18 amino acids.

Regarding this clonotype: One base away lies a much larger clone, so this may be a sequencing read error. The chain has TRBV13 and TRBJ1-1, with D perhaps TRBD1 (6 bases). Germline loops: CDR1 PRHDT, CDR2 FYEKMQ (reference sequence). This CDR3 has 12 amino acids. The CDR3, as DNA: TGTGCCAGCAGCGACAGGTACACTGAAGCTTCCTTT. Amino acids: CASSDRYTEASF.

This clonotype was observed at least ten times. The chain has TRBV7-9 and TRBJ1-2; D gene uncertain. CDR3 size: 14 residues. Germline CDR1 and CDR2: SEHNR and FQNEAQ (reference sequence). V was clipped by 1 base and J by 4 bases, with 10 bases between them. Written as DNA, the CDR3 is TGTGCCAGCAGCTTAGGGGCAGTTGGCTATGGCTACACCTTC. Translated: CASSLGAVGYGYTF.